Listed below are T cell receptor beta chains from one sample, sequenced in a study of T cells in Graves' hyperthyroidism and ophthalmopathy. From the multiplex PCR reads, TCRdb called clonotypes with MiXCR, one entry per CDR3 protein. The table shows under 250,000 distinct CDR3 sequences, with roughly a sixth occurring only once. Sequences were obtained from blood. All receptors derive from a woman in her fifties or sixties with Graves' hyperthyroidism. CDR3s include the opening cysteine and the closing phenylalanine or tryptophan. A D gene is named only where the DNA matches it firmly. Expanded clones get a size class; other rows say once, few or many, or leave the size out.

clone size: many; J gene: TRBJ1-6; D gene: .; V gene: TRBV5-1; CDR3 protein: CASSLALGDNSPLHF; CDR3 DNA: TGCGCCAGCAGCTTGGCCCTGGGGGATAATTCACCCCTCCACTTT
clone size: .; J gene: TRBJ2-2; D gene: TRBD1; V gene: TRBV7-3; CDR3 protein: CASSLYQGAGELFF; CDR3 DNA: TGTGCCAGCAGCCTTTACCAGGGGGCCGGGGAGCTGTTTTTT
clone size: .; J gene: TRBJ1-2; D gene: .; V gene: TRBV5-1; CDR3 protein: CASSLLSSTGGGYGYTF; CDR3 DNA: TGCGCCAGCAGCTTACTATCAAGTACCGGGGGCGGCTATGGCTACACCTTC
clone size: few; J gene: TRBJ1-2; D gene: .; V gene: TRBV5-1; CDR3 protein: CASSLGVIGRMVNGYTF; CDR3 DNA: TGCGCCAGCAGCTTGGGAGTTATAGGGCGTATGGTTAATGGCTACACCTTC
clone size: few; J gene: TRBJ1-4; D gene: .; V gene: TRBV5-1; CDR3 protein: CASSVGAAFSNEKLFF; CDR3 DNA: TGCGCCAGCAGTGTAGGTGCTGCGTTTTCAAATGAAAAACTGTTTTTT
clone size: .; J gene: TRBJ2-1; D gene: TRBD2; V gene: TRBV3-1; CDR3 protein: CASSQGLGLAGAYNEQFF; CDR3 DNA: TGTGCCAGCAGCCAAGGTCTGGGACTAGCGGGAGCCTACAATGAGCAGTTCTTC
clone size: .; J gene: TRBJ1-2; D gene: TRBD1; V gene: TRBV24-1; CDR3 protein: CATSDEDRFYGYTF; CDR3 DNA: TGTGCCACCAGTGATGAGGACAGGTTCTATGGCTACACCTTC
clone size: .; J gene: TRBJ2-1; D gene: .; V gene: TRBV6-1; CDR3 protein: CASSAITYNEQFF; CDR3 DNA: TGTGCCAGCAGTGCCATTACCTACAATGAGCAGTTCTTC
clone size: few; J gene: TRBJ1-1; D gene: .; V gene: TRBV2; CDR3 protein: CASSDGGTEAFF; CDR3 DNA: TGTGCCAGCAGCGACGGGGGGACTGAAGCTTTCTTT
clone size: .; J gene: TRBJ1-1; D gene: .; V gene: TRBV29-1; CDR3 protein: CSVEVELHTEAFF; CDR3 DNA: TGCAGCGTTGAGGTCGAATTGCACACTGAAGCTTTCTTT
clone size: .; J gene: TRBJ1-2; D gene: .; V gene: TRBV7-9; CDR3 protein: CASSLKNGVDGYTF; CDR3 DNA: TGTGCCAGCAGCTTAAAAAACGGGGTGGATGGCTACACCTTC
clone size: few; J gene: TRBJ1-3; D gene: TRBD1; V gene: TRBV4-1; CDR3 protein: CASSHDPRDRRFGNTIYF; CDR3 DNA: TGCGCCAGCAGCCATGATCCCCGGGACAGGAGGTTTGGAAACACCATATATTTT
clone size: many; J gene: TRBJ2-5; D gene: TRBD2; V gene: TRBV2; CDR3 protein: CASSADGLAGRKTQYF; CDR3 DNA: TGTGCCAGCAGTGCCGATGGACTAGCGGGAAGGAAGACCCAGTACTTC
clone size: many; J gene: TRBJ2-5; D gene: .; V gene: TRBV30; CDR3 protein: CAWSRGGRGTQYF; CDR3 DNA: TGTGCCTGGAGTAGAGGAGGCAGGGGGACCCAGTACTTC
clone size: .; J gene: TRBJ2-6; D gene: TRBD1; V gene: TRBV20-1; CDR3 protein: CSTSGQGPGANVLTF; CDR3 DNA: TGCAGTACCAGTGGACAGGGTCCAGGGGCCAACGTCCTGACTTTC
clone size: .; J gene: TRBJ2-5; D gene: .; V gene: TRBV27; CDR3 protein: CASSYSGYQETQYF; CDR3 DNA: TGTGCCAGCAGTTACTCAGGCTACCAAGAGACCCAGTACTTC
clone size: many; J gene: TRBJ2-7; D gene: .; V gene: TRBV7-3; CDR3 protein: CASSLAGQPYEQYF; CDR3 DNA: TGTGCCAGCAGCTTAGCGGGACAGCCTTACGAGCAGTACTTC
clone size: many; J gene: TRBJ2-7; D gene: TRBD2; V gene: TRBV12-3/TRBV12-4; CDR3 protein: CASSFGGSGSTWEQYF; CDR3 DNA: TGTGCCAGCAGTTTCGGGGGTAGCGGGAGTACTTGGGAGCAGTACTTC
clone size: .; J gene: TRBJ2-7; D gene: TRBD2; V gene: TRBV6-2/TRBV6-3; CDR3 protein: CASSSTPGTNSEQYF; CDR3 DNA: TGTGCCAGCAGTTCCACCCCCGGGACTAACAGTGAGCAGTACTTC
clone size: .; J gene: TRBJ2-2; D gene: TRBD2; V gene: TRBV4-1; CDR3 protein: CASSQGIAGGLGAGELFF; CDR3 DNA: TGCGCCAGCAGCCAAGGCATAGCGGGAGGGTTGGGTGCCGGGGAGCTGTTTTTT
clone size: many; J gene: TRBJ2-2; D gene: TRBD1; V gene: TRBV11-3; CDR3 protein: CASSLGGRDTGELFF; CDR3 DNA: TGTGCCAGCAGCCTAGGGGGCAGGGACACCGGGGAGCTGTTTTTT
clone size: many; J gene: TRBJ2-7; D gene: .; V gene: TRBV27; CDR3 protein: CASTPPGRSEQYF; CDR3 DNA: TGTGCCAGCACCCCTCCCGGGCGTTCCGAGCAGTACTTC
clone size: few; J gene: TRBJ2-5; D gene: TRBD1; V gene: TRBV2; CDR3 protein: CASSERGQGEETQYF; CDR3 DNA: TGTGCCAGCAGTGAAAGGGGACAGGGGGAGGAGACCCAGTACTTC
clone size: .; J gene: TRBJ2-3; D gene: .; V gene: TRBV18; CDR3 protein: CASSPLGQRPDTQYF; CDR3 DNA: TGTGCCAGCTCACCACTAGGACAGCGGCCAGATACGCAGTATTTT